A single sample gave rise to the 24 T cell receptor beta chains below, sequenced in a study of CD8 T cells in Susac syndrome. RNA totalling roughly 0.5 to 1 ug underwent reverse transcription with random hexamers. TCRdb re-called the immunoSEQ multiplex PCR reads with MiXCR, one entry per CDR3 protein. Here the sample spans approximately 74,000 distinct CDR3 sequences, around 93% being singletons. The sample comprised CD4+ T cells from PBMCs. Every receptor here comes from a human donor with Susac syndrome.

V is TRBV28 and J is TRBJ2-2, with D perhaps matching TRBD1 or TRBD2 (6 bases each). Trimming pared 8 bases from V and 12 bases from J, leaving 13 bases between. From germline, CDR1 is MDHEN and CDR2 SYDVKM. The CDR3 spans 11 residues. CDR3 region: CASGGPWQLFF. The CDR3 DNA reads as TGTGCCAGCGGGGGGCCCTGGCAGCTGTTTTTT.

J is TRBJ2-3 and V is TRBV5-6, with 9 bases aligning to TRBD2. The CDR3 sequence is 16 residues long. CDR1 and CDR2 (germline): SGHDT, YYEEEE. V was pared by 5 bases and J by 1 base, with 8 bases of the junction left unmatched. The CDR3: CASSPSSGVRTDTQYF. Written as DNA, the CDR3 is TGTGCCAGCAGTCCCTCTAGCGGGGTTCGCACAGATACGCAGTATTTT.

This chain joins TRBV4-2 and TRBJ2-1; D could derive from TRBD1 or TRBD2 (5 bases each). This CDR3 region has 18 residues. The germline CDR1 and CDR2 sequences are LGHNA and YNFKEQ. V was shortened by 4 bases and J by 1 base, with 20 bases between the two germline ends. The chain's CDR3 is CASSRRGDTTGSYNEQFF. Here the CDR3 DNA reads TGTGCCAGCAGCCGGAGAGGGGATACCACAGGTTCCTACAATGAGCAGTTCTTC.

This clonotype was observed a single time. The chain recombines TRBV20-1 with TRBJ2-5, with a possible D match to TRBD2 (7 bases). CDR1 and CDR2 from the germline V gene are DFQATT and SNEGSKA (reference sequence). CDR3 length: 15 amino acids. V shed 6 bases and J shed 4 bases, with 21 bases lying between them. CDR3 loop: CSATFGGGGVETQYF. The DNA of the CDR3 is TGCAGTGCCACCTTTGGAGGGGGAGGGGTAGAGACCCAGTACTTC.

This sequence joins TRBV5-1 and TRBJ2-2; 7 bases fit TRBD1. Trimming at V came to 4 bases and at J to 1 base, leaving 4 bases not matched to a gene. The germline V gene encodes CDR1 SGHRS and CDR2 YFSETQ. The CDR3 has 15 amino acids. For the CDR3, the DNA is TGCGCCAGCAGCCCCGGGACAGAGAACACCGGGGAGCTGTTTTTT. It translates to CASSPGTENTGELFF.

The chain is built from TRBV5-1 and TRBJ2-4; 7 bases are a match to TRBD1. The CDR3 runs to 16 residues. The germline V gene encodes CDR1 SGHRS and CDR2 YFSETQ. The ends lost 4 bases at V and 0 bases at J; junction bases unmatched: 7. The chain's CDR3 is CASSRTGGLAKNIQYF. The CDR3 DNA is TGCGCCAGCAGCAGGACAGGCGGGCTAGCCAAAAACATTCAGTACTTC.

The chain combines TRBV19 with TRBJ1-5, with D uncertain. The V gene lost 6 bases and the J gene lost 1 base, with 4 bases spanning the gap. CDR1 is LNHDA and CDR2 is SQIVND in the germline V gene (reference sequence). CDR3 length: 12 amino acids. The CDR3 sequence is CASRQSNQPQHF. The CDR3 DNA sequence: TGTGCCAGTAGACAGAGCAATCAGCCCCAGCATTTT.

CDR3 DNA: TGTGCCAGCAGCATTTGGAATTCACCCCTCCACTTT. Translation: CASSIWNSPLHF. V is TRBV25-1 and J is TRBJ1-6; D remains ambiguous. Per germline, CDR1 MGHDK and CDR2 SYGVNS. The CDR3 totals 12 residues. Trimming took 6 bases from V and 7 from J, leaving 7 bases between them.

The rearrangement links TRBV2 to TRBJ2-5, with TRBD2 matching 10 bases. In germline, CDR1 is SNHLY, CDR2 FYNNEI. This CDR3 region has 15 residues. J lost 5 bases, V lost 4 bases, and 7 bases had no gene match. In DNA form, the CDR3 reads TGTGCCAGCAGTGGAGAGCGGGGGGGCCGGGAGACCCAGTACTTC. It encodes CASSGERGGRETQYF.

The chain links TRBV7-9 to TRBJ2-5, with D maybe TRBD2 (6 bases). Trimming pared 11 bases from V and 6 bases from J, leaving 13 bases between. Germline values: CDR1 SEHNR, CDR2 FQNEAQ (reference sequence). CDR3 length: 11 amino acids. The CDR3 loop reads CASRTKKTQYF. The CDR3 bases are TGTGCCTCCCGGACTAAAAAGACCCAGTACTTC.

The gene calls are TRBV28 and TRBJ1-1; the match to TRBD1 covers 11 bases. The germline V gene has CDR1 MDHEN and CDR2 SYDVKM. V was clipped by 10 bases and J by 5 bases; unmatched bases: 15. The CDR3 covers 16 residues. The CDR3 is CATRRGQGDRRTEAFF. CDR3 coding DNA: TGTGCCACCCGAAGGGGACAGGGGGATCGGAGAACTGAAGCTTTCTTT.

The chain recombines TRBV7-9 with TRBJ1-3, with 7 bases matching TRBD1. CDR3 length: 14 amino acids. Germline CDR1 SEHNR, CDR2 FQNEAQ (reference sequence). The junction had 4 bases not matched to a gene; V was cut back by 5 bases and J by 3 bases. CDR3 coding DNA: TGTGCCAGCAGCCTCGACAGGGTTGGAAACACCATATATTTT. This codes for CASSLDRVGNTIYF.

The genes are TRBV11-2 and TRBJ2-2; D might be TRBD1 (6 bases). CDR3 length: 15 residues. Per the germline V gene, CDR1 is SGHAT and CDR2 is FQNNGV. Deletions cut 4 bases from V and 7 bases from J, with 16 bases between. For the CDR3, the DNA is TGTGCCAGCAGCTCCGGACAGCCCCCTGGCGGGGAGCTGTTTTTT. Protein sequence: CASSSGQPPGGELFF.

The V gene is TRBV19, the J gene TRBJ2-5; 9 bases line up with TRBD2. V gave up 3 bases and J gave up 5 bases; unmatched junction bases: 7. CDR1 and CDR2 (germline): LNHDA, SQIVND (reference sequence). The CDR3 has 15 residues. The CDR3 loop reads CASSMEASGVETQYF. DNA for the CDR3: TGTGCCAGTAGTATGGAGGCTAGCGGGGTTGAGACCCAGTACTTC.

The chain combines TRBV7-3 with TRBJ2-2, with 7 positions matching TRBD1. Germline V lookup: CDR1 SGHTA, CDR2 FQGTGA. V was pared by 4 bases and J by 5 bases, with 19 bases of the junction left unmatched. The CDR3 covers 19 residues. DNA of the CDR3: TGTGCCAGCAGCTCCCGACCTATCGATTACGACAGGGCAACCGGGGAGCTGTTTTTT. Protein sequence: CASSSRPIDYDRATGELFF.

The chain carries TRBV20-1 and TRBJ1-3; D uncertain. The CDR3 has 11 amino acids. V shed 2 bases and J shed 3 bases, with 2 bases lying between them. CDR1 is DFQATT, CDR2 SNEGSKA, per germline (reference sequence). The DNA of the CDR3 is TGCAGTGCTAGAAATGGAAACACCATATATTTT. It translates to CSARNGNTIYF.

This chain uses TRBV9 with TRBJ2-7, with TRBD2 matching 9 bases. Per germline, CDR1 SGDLS and CDR2 YYNGEE. J lost 2 bases, V lost 2 bases, and 8 bases had no gene match. CDR3 size: 16 residues. CDR3 sequence reads: CASSVGGLAGTYEQYF. The CDR3 DNA sequence: TGTGCCAGCAGCGTCGGGGGGCTAGCGGGGACCTACGAGCAGTACTTC.

The chain couples TRBV29-1 to TRBJ2-3; no clear D gene. V lost 4 bases, J lost 3 bases, and 17 bases lay in between. CDR1 is SQVTM and CDR2 is ANQGSEA in the germline V gene. CDR3 length: 15 residues. The CDR3 nucleotides are TGCAGCGTTGTCATCCCCCGGTTAGGAACAGATACGCAGTATTTT. It specifies CSVVIPRLGTDTQYF.

This chain uses TRBV7-2 with TRBJ1-1, with D perhaps TRBD1 (5 bases). Germline CDR1 and CDR2: SGHTA and FQGNSA. Deletions cut 3 bases from V and 0 bases from J, with 8 bases between. This CDR3 contains 14 residues. CDR3 in amino acids: CASSLGHVNTEAFF. The CDR3 DNA is TGTGCCAGCAGCTTGGGGCACGTGAACACTGAAGCTTTCTTT. Full variable domain (rest looked up from reference TRBV7-2 and TRBJ1-1): GAGVSQSPSNKVTEKGKDVELRCDPISGHTALYWYRQSLGQGLEFLIYFQGNSAPDKSGLPSDRFSAERTGGSVSTLTIQRTQQEDSAVYLCASSLGHVNTEAFFGQGTRLTVV.

This sequence joins TRBV10-3 and TRBJ1-6, with a weak D call TRBD1 (6 bases). The CDR3 totals 17 residues. V lost 11 bases to trimming and J lost 1 base, with 21 bases between them. Germline V CDR1 and CDR2: ENHRY, SYGVKD. CDR3 sequence (DNA): TGTGCCGTCAATTCTCGGGACAAAGAGTCCTATAATTCACCCCTCCACTTT. Encoded protein: CAVNSRDKESYNSPLHF.

This rearrangement joins TRBV7-7 to TRBJ2-5, with 9 nucleotides matching TRBD2. The CDR3 runs 15 residues. Trimming took 4 bases from V and 1 from J; bases not matched to a gene: 4. CDR1 and CDR2 (germline): SSHAT, FNYEAQ (reference sequence). In DNA, the CDR3 is TGTGCCAGCAGCTGGAGCGGGGGGACCCAAGAGACCCAGTACTTC. It encodes CASSWSGGTQETQYF.

With respect to this clonotype: The junction shows a germline mismatch at one end, possibly a read error. The CDR3 is CASSFDPRTEVFF. For the CDR3, the DNA is TGTGCCAGCAGCTTTGACCCGAGGACTGAAGTTTTCTTT. The chain carries TRBV7-2 and TRBJ1-1, with D unclear. This CDR3 is 13 amino acids long. Germline V gene lookup returns CDR1 SGHTA and CDR2 FQGNSA.

This sequence joins TRBV6-1 and TRBJ2-7; the D is unclear. CDR1 and CDR2 (germline): MNHNS, SASEGT. V was shortened by 2 bases and J by 4 bases, with 12 bases between the two germline ends. This CDR3 has 14 residues. Here the CDR3 DNA reads TGTGCCAGCAGTGAAAGGCCGAAGGAGTACGAGCAGTACTTC. Translated: CASSERPKEYEQYF.

The gene calls are TRBV7-9 and TRBJ2-3; D might be TRBD2 (7 bases). V was clipped by 3 bases and J by 4 bases, with 14 bases between them. CDR1 and CDR2 from the germline V gene are SEHNR and FQNEAQ (reference sequence). The CDR3 is 15 residues long. The CDR3 nucleotides are TGTGCCAGCAGCTTTCTGGCGGGGGCGGCAGATACGCAGTATTTT. Protein sequence: CASSFLAGAADTQYF.